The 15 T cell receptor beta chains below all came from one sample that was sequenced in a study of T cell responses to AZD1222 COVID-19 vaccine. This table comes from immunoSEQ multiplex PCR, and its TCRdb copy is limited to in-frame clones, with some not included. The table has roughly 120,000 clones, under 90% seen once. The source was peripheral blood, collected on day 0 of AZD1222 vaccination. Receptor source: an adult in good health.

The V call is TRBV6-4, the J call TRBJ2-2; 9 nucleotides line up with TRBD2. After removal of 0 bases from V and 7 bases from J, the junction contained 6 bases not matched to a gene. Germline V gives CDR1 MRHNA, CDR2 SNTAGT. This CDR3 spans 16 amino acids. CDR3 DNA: TGTGCCAGCAGTGACTCATCAGCGGGAGGTTTCGGGGAGCTGTTTTTT. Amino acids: CASSDSSAGGFGELFF.

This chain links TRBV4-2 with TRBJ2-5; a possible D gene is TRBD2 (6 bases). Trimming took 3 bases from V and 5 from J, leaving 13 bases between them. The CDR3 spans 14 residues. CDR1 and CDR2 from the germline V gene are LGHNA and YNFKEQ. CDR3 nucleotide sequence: TGTGCCAGCAGCCAGATTAGCGGCGGGGAGACCCAGTACTTC. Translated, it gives CASSQISGGETQYF.

CDR3 in DNA: TGCGCCAGCAGCCAAGCTAGAAACACCGGGGAGCTGTTTTTT. Translating it yields CASSQARNTGELFF. The chain links TRBV4-1 to TRBJ2-2, with D unclear. The CDR3 contains 14 residues. Germline CDR1 MGHRA, CDR2 YSYEKL. The germline V and J ends were trimmed by 1 base and 2 bases, with 5 bases remaining between them.

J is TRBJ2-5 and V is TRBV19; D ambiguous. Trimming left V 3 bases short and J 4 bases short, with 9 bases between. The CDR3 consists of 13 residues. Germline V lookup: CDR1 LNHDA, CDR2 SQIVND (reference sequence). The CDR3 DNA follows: TGTGCCAGTAGTATCCAACGTAGAGAGACCCAGTACTTC. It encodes CASSIQRRETQYF.

The CDR3 reads CASSIPGASPLHF. The CDR3 DNA reads TGTGCCAGCAGTATCCCTGGGGCCTCACCCCTCCACTTT. The rearrangement joins TRBV6-2 or TRBV6-3 to TRBJ1-6; maybe TRBD1 (5 bases). CDR1 and CDR2 (germline): MNHEY, SVGEGT. V gave up 5 bases and J gave up 10 bases, with 12 bases separating them. CDR3 length: 13 residues.

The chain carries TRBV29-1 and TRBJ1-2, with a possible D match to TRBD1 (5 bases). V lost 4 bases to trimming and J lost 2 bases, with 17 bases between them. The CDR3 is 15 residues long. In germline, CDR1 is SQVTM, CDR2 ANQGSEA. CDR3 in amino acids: CSVGGEWGANYGYTF. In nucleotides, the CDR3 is TGCAGCGTTGGAGGGGAGTGGGGAGCCAACTATGGCTACACCTTC.

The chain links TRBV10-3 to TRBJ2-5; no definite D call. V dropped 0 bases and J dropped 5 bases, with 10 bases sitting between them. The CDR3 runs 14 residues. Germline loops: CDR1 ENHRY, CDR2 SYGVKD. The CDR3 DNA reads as TGTGCCATCAGTGAGTCGCCCCCAGTTGAGACCCAGTACTTC. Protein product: CAISESPPVETQYF.

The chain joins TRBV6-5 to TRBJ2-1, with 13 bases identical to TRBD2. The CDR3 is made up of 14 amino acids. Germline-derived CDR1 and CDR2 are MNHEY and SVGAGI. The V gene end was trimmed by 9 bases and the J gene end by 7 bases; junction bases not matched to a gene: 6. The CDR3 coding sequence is TGTGCCAGTCGGACTAGCGGGAGTCGGAATGAGCAGTTCTTC. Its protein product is CASRTSGSRNEQFF.

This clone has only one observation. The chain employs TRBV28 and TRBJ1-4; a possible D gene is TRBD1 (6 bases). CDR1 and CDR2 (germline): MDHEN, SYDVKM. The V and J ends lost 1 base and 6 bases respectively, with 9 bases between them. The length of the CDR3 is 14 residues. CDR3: CASSLYRQDEKLFF. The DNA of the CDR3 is TGTGCCAGCAGTTTATACCGACAGGATGAAAAACTGTTTTTT.

CDR3 DNA: TGTGCCAGCAGTGAAGCCTCACTAGTAACCTACGAGCAGTACTTC. Amino acid sequence: CASSEASLVTYEQYF. This chain joins TRBV6-1 and TRBJ2-7, with D possibly being TRBD2 (5 bases). The germline gives CDR1 MNHNS, CDR2 SASEGT. Between the trimmed V and J ends, which lost 0 bases and 2 bases, there was a span of 11 bases. This CDR3 spans 15 amino acids.

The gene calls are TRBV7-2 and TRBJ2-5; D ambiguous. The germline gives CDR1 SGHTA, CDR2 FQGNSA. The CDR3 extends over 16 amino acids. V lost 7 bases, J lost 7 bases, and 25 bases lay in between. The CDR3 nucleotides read TGTGCCAGCACTACGCAGGTGACACCCCGGTTCGGGACCCAGTACTTC. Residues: CASTTQVTPRFGTQYF.

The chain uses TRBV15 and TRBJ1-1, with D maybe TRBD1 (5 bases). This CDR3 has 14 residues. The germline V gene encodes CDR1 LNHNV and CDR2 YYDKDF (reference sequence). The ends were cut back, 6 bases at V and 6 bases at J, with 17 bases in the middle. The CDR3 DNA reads TGTGCCACCAGTTTAGCCGTTCACAGGTCTGAAGCTTTCTTT. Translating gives CATSLAVHRSEAFF.

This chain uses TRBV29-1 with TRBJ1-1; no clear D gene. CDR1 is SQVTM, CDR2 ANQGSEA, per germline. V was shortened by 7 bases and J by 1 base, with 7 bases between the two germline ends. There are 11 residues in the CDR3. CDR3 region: CSALKNTEAFF. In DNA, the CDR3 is TGCAGCGCGCTAAAGAACACTGAAGCTTTCTTT.

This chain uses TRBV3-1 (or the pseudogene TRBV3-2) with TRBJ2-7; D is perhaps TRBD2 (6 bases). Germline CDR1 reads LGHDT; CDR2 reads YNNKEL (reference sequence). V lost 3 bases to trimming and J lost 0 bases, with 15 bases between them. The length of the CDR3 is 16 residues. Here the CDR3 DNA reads TGTGCCAGCAGCCACCCGGGGGTAGGGGACTCCTACGAGCAGTACTTC. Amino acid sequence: CASSHPGVGDSYEQYF.

Here the CDR3 reads CASRSSSFPGYTF. The CDR3 DNA is TGTGCCAGCAGGAGTTCCAGCTTCCCGGGCTACACCTTC. The chain joins TRBV12-3 or TRBV12-4 to TRBJ1-2; D call uncertain. The CDR3 length is 13 residues. Trimming stripped 6 bases from V and 8 bases from J, with 16 bases between.